This TCR beta chain was identified in a study of T cell responses to AZD1222 COVID-19 vaccine. CDR1 and CDR2 from the germline V gene are LNHDA and SQIVND (reference sequence). Trimming stripped 7 bases from V and 5 bases from J, with 17 bases between. The CDR3 length is 14 residues. Findings of the study overall: Unmutated variant regions reportedly attract nearly half of all spike-specific TCRs. Spike-specific TCR breadth rose after two AZD1222 doses, and depth rose as well. Clonal diversity may have been underestimated, and the donors were mostly white British, with more females than males. AZD1222 recipients seropositive at baseline numbered only 5 or 6.

The data were produced by immunoSEQ multiplex PCR, yet TCRdb's version contains in-frame clones alone and is incomplete. The data contain roughly 50,000 clones, 70% to 80% of them singletons. Of note for this clone: No antigen is known for it.

This clonotype originated in an adult in good health. Source: peripheral blood, taken on day 0 of AZD1222 vaccination. The chain recombines TRBV19 with TRBJ2-5; weak D call: TRBD1 (6 bases). CDR3 protein: CASIYQGLVETQYF. For the CDR3, the DNA is TGTGCCAGTATTTATCAGGGGTTGGTTGAGACCCAGTACTTC.